Below, 14 T cell receptor beta chains from the same sample are listed, as sequenced in a study of T-cell memory formation after mild COVID-19. MiXCR, run by TCRdb on the 5' RACE reads, gives a single entry per CDR3 protein. The sample has some 50,000 distinct CDR3 sequences; around 25% are singletons. The specimen was PBMCs or a T cell subset sorted from them (not recorded which). The receptors originated from a man aged 18 to 29 who had mild COVID-19 (a few samples of this study predate the infection). Cell type and time point are not known.

V gene TRBV12-3 or TRBV12-4 combines with J gene TRBJ1-4; D perhaps matches TRBD1 (5 bases). The CDR3 totals 15 residues. With 4 bases removed from V and 5 bases from J, the gap between germline ends came to 14 bases. The CDR3 coding sequence is TGTGCCAGCAGTTCCACGGACAACCGAAATGAAAAACTGTTTTTT. This translates into CASSSTDNRNEKLFF.

This clonotype was observed a few times. The chain links TRBV7-9 to TRBJ2-5; 9 bases agree with TRBD1. Germline V lookup: CDR1 SEHNR, CDR2 FQNEAQ (reference sequence). Trimming removed 4 bases from V and 4 bases from J; junction bases left unmatched: 7. This CDR3 contains 15 residues. The CDR3 region has the DNA TGTGCCAGCAGCTCCCGGGACAGGGTACCAGAGACCCAGTACTTC. This gives the protein CASSSRDRVPETQYF. Full variable domain (missing parts from reference TRBV7-9 and TRBJ2-5): DTGVSQNPRHKITKRGQNVTFRCDPISEHNRLYWYRQTLGQGPEFLTYFQNEAQLEKSRLLSDRFSAERPKGSFSTLEIQRTEQGDSAMYLCASSSRDRVPETQYFGPGTRLLVL.

This clonotype was picked up a small number of times. The CDR3 region has the DNA TGTGCCAGCAGCCAAGGGGCTTTCTTT. This encodes CASSQGAFF. The chain couples TRBV6-2 or TRBV6-3 to TRBJ1-1, with no clear D. The germline gives CDR1 MNHEY, CDR2 SVGEGT. This CDR3 region has 9 residues. Trimming removed 6 bases from V and 11 bases from J, with 7 bases in between.

CDR3 in DNA: TGTGCCAGCTTCCTTAAGAAGTACTTC. As protein: CASFLKKYF. The rearrangement uses TRBV7-6 and TRBJ2-5; D unresolved. Germline CDR1 SGHVS, CDR2 FNYEAQ. V lost 8 bases, J lost 12 bases, and 10 bases lay in between. This CDR3 has 9 amino acids.

The table lists this clonotype with a few counts. The rearrangement links TRBV4-1 to TRBJ2-1, with D perhaps given as TRBD1 or TRBD2 (5 bases each). Trimming stripped 8 bases from V and 9 bases from J, with 14 bases between. The CDR3 is 12 amino acids. CDR1 is MGHRA, CDR2 YSYEKL, per germline. The chain's CDR3 is CASGEGNSEQFF. The CDR3 DNA reads TGCGCCAGCGGTGAGGGGAATAGTGAGCAGTTCTTC.

The chain is built from TRBV5-5 and TRBJ2-1; D is undetermined. The CDR3 is 13 amino acids. The V and J ends lost 0 bases and 6 bases respectively, with 7 bases between them. Germline-derived CDR1 and CDR2 are SGHKS and YYEKEE (reference sequence). The CDR3 reads CASSLGIGNEQFF. In DNA, the CDR3 is TGTGCCAGCAGCTTGGGGATCGGCAATGAGCAGTTCTTC.

The rearrangement joins TRBV6-2 or TRBV6-3 to TRBJ1-1; D is unclear. Trimming pared 4 bases from V and 1 base from J, leaving 13 bases between. The germline V gene has CDR1 MNHEY and CDR2 SVGEGT. The CDR3 totals 15 residues. For the CDR3, the DNA is TGTGCCAGCAGTTGGATAGGAACCCAGAACACTGAAGCTTTCTTT. Its protein is CASSWIGTQNTEAFF.

The J gene is TRBJ2-5, the V gene TRBV7-9, with 7 nucleotides matching TRBD1. The CDR3 loop spans 15 amino acids. Germline-derived CDR1 and CDR2 are SEHNR and FQNEAQ (reference sequence). The J segment lost 1 base and the V segment lost 4 bases, leaving 6 bases of the junction unmatched. CDR3 coding DNA: TGTGCCAGCAGCTACCGACAGGGACCCCAAGAGACCCAGTACTTC. This sequence encodes CASSYRQGPQETQYF.

This clonotype showed up just a few times. The CDR3 DNA reads as TGCAGCGTTGCTTCTACAGGGGCCACAGATACGCAGTATTTT. The encoded protein is CSVASTGATDTQYF. V gene TRBV29-1 combines with J gene TRBJ2-3; 7 nucleotides agree with TRBD1. The V gene's germline CDR1 is SQVTM and CDR2 ANQGSEA. V lost 4 bases, J lost 2 bases, and 6 bases stayed unmatched. The CDR3 has 14 amino acids.

The chain carries TRBV5-6 and TRBJ2-7; maybe TRBD1 (6 bases). The germline CDR1 and CDR2 sequences are SGHDT and YYEEEE. The CDR3 runs 14 residues. V lost 6 bases to trimming and J lost 4 bases, with 17 bases between them. The CDR3, as DNA: TGTGCCAGCACCGTTCCAGGGGCCTTATACGAGCAGTACTTC. Encoded protein: CASTVPGALYEQYF.

The chain is built from TRBV24-1 and TRBJ2-1; TRBD1 is a possible D gene (5 bases). The V and J ends lost 5 bases and 8 bases respectively, with 12 bases between them. The CDR3 has 13 residues. Germline values: CDR1 KGHDR, CDR2 SFDVKD. The CDR3 region is CATSAAGWDEQFF. CDR3 DNA: TGTGCCACCAGTGCTGCAGGGTGGGATGAGCAGTTCTTC.

This clonotype was observed a few times. One end of the junction is discordant with germline, which a read error may explain. The chain recombines TRBV6-5 with TRBJ1-2; 11 bases are shared with TRBD1. Germline values: CDR1 MNHEY, CDR2 SVGAGI. This CDR3 is built from 12 residues. CDR3 region: CASSLDRGPTYF. The CDR3 coding sequence is TGTGCCAGCAGTCTGGACAGGGGGCCCACTTACTTC.

This clonotype was observed a few times. The J gene is TRBJ2-5, the V gene TRBV5-1; 13 nucleotides match TRBD2. The J segment lost 1 base and the V segment lost 6 bases, leaving 3 bases of the junction unmatched. In germline, CDR1 is SGHRS, CDR2 YFSETQ. The CDR3 loop spans 15 amino acids. The CDR3 nucleotides read TGCGCCAGCAAGACTAGCGGGGGGCGCCAAGAGACCCAGTACTTC. Translated: CASKTSGGRQETQYF.

The rearrangement uses TRBV7-3 and TRBJ2-1, with 9 bases identical to TRBD2. Trimming removed 5 bases from V and 8 bases from J; junction bases left unmatched: 10. CDR1 is SGHTA and CDR2 is FQGTGA in the germline V gene. CDR3 length: 15 amino acids. The CDR3 nucleotides are TGTGCCAGCAGCCCAAGAGCGGGGGGCCCCCATGAGCAGTTCTTC. Translation: CASSPRAGGPHEQFF.